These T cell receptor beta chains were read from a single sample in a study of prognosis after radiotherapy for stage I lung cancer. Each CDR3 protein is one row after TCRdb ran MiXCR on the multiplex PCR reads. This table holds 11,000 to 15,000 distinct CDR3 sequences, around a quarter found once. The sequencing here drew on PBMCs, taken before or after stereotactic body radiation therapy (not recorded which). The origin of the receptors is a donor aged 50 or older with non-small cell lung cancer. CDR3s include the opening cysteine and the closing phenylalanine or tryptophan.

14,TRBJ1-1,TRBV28,CASSYSWGGTEAFF
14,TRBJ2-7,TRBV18,CASSPGSGRNEQYF
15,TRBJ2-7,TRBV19,CASSSLAGYSYEQYF
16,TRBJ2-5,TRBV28,CASSLGLAGGFETQYF
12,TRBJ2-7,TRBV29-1,CSVGLDDYEQYF
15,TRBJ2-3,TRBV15,CATSRVAGNSDTQYF
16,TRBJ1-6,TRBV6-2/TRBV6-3,CESSPTVGTYNSPLHF
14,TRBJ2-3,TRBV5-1,CASRVPGAQDTQYF
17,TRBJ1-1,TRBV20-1,CSARVSHRGLWNTEAFF
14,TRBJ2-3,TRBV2,CASRASVRTDTQYF
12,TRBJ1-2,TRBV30,CAWRRDSYGYTF
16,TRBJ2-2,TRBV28,CASSPSVGAGTGELFF
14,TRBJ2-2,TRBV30,CAWTGQGNTGELFF
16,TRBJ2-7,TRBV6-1,CASSDSRYLRSYEQYF
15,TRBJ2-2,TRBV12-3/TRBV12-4,CASTSSRAATGELFF
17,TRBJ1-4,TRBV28,CASSDPGRSSTNEKLFF
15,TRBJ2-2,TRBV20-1,CSARTSGSYTGELFF
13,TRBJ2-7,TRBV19,CASSEVGGYEQYF
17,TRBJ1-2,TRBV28,CASSPCPGSTDYYGYTF
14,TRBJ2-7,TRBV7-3,CASSLGGEVYEQYF
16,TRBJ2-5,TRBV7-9,CASSFTSGGVEETQYF
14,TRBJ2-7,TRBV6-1,CASRTDSLSYEQYF
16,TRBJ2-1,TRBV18,CASSPDAGLAGVGQFF
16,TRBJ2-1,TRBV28,CASNSPGLGRNNEQFF
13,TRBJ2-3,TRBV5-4,CASSPERADTQYF
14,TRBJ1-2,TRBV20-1,CSASVSVTNYSYTF
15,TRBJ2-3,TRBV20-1,CSATGSVGSPDTQYF
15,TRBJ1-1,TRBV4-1,CASSQENREVTEAFF
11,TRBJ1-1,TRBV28,CASRGHRLAFF
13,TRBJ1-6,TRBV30,CAWSSTGGSPLHF
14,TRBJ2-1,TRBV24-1,CATSEAGLHNEQFF
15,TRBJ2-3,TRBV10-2,CASIETSGSTDTQYF
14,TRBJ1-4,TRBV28,CASSLFQGNRKLFF
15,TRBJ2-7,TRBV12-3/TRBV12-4,CASSLRAGDRLEQHF
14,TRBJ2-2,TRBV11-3,CASSTGTGTGELFF
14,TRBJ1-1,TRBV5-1,CASISGTLNTEAFF
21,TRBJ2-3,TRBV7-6,CASSLESPTSGSAEGTDTQYF
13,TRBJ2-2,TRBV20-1,CSAPKRDTGELFF
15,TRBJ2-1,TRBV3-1,CASSTWTSAYNEQFF
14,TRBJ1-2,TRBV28,CASSLTNSNYGYTF
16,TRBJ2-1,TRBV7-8,CASRKLGTSGTREQFF
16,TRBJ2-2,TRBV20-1,CSATDRARTYTGELFF
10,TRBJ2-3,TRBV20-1,CSALTDTQYF
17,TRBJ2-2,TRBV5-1,CASSLAVGGQGAGELFF
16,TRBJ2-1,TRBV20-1,CSARDSKGGSYNEQFF
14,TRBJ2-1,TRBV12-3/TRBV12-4,CARSQDRANNEQFF
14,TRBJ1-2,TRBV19,CASMGLGQHMGYTF
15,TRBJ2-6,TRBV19,CASRRQASGANVLTF
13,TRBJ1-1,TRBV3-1,CASSQFTASEAFF
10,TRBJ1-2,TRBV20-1,CSARYHGYTF
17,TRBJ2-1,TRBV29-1,CSVEGVVTSGREDEQFF
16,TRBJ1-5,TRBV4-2,CASSQEPGEPNQPQHF
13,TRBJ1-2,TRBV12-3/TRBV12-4,CASSKDRTYGYTF